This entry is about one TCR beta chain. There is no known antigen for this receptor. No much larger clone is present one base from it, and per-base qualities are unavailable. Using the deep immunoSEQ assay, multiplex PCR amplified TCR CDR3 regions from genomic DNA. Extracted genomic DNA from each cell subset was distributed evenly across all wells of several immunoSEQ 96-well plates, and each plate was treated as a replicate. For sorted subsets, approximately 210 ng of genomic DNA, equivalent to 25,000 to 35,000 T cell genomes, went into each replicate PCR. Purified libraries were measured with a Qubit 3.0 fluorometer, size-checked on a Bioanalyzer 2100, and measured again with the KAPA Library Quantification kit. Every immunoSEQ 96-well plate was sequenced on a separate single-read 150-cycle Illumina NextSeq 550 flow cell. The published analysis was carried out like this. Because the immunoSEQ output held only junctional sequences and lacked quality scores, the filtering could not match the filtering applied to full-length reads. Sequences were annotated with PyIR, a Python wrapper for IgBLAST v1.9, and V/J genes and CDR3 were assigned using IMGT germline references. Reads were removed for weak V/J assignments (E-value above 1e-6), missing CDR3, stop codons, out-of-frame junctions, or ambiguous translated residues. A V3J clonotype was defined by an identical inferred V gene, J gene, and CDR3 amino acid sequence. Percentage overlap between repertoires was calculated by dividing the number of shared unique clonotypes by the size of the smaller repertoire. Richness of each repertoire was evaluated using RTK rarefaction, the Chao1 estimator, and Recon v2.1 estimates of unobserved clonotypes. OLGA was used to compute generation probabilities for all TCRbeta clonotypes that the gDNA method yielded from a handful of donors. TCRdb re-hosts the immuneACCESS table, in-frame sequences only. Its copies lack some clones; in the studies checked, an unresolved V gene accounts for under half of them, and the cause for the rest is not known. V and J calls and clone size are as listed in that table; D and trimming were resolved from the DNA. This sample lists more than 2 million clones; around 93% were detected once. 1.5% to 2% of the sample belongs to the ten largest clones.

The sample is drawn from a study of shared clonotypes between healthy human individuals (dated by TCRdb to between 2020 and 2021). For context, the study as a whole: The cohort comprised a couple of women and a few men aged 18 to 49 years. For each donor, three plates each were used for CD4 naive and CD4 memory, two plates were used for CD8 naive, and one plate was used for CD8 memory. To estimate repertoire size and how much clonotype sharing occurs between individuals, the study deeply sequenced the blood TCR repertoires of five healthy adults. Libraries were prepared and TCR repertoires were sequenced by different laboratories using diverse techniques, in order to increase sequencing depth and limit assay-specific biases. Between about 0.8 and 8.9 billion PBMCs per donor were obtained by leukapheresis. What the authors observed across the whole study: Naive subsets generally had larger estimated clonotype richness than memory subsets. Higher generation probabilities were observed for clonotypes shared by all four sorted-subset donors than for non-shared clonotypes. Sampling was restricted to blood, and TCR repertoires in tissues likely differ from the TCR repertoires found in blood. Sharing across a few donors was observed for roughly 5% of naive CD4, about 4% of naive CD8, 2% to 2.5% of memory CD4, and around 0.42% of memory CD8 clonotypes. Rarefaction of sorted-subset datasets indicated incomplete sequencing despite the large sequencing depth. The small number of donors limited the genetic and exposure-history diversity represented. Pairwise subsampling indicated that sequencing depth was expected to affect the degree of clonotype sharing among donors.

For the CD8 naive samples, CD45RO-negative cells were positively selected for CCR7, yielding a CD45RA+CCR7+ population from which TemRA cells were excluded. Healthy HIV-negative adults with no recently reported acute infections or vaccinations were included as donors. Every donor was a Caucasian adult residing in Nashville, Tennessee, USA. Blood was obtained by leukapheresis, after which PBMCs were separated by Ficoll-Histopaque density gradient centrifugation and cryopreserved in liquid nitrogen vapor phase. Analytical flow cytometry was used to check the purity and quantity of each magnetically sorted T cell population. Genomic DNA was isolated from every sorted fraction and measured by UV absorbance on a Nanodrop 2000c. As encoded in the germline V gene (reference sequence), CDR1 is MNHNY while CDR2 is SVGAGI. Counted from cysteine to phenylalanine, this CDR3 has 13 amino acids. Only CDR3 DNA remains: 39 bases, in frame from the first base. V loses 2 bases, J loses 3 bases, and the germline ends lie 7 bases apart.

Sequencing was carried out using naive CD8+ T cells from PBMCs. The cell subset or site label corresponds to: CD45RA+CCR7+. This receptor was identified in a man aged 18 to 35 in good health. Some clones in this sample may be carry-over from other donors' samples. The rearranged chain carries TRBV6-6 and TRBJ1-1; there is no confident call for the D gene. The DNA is TGTGCCAGCAGTTACCGTCAGGACACTGAAGCTTTCTTT. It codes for CASSYRQDTEAFF.